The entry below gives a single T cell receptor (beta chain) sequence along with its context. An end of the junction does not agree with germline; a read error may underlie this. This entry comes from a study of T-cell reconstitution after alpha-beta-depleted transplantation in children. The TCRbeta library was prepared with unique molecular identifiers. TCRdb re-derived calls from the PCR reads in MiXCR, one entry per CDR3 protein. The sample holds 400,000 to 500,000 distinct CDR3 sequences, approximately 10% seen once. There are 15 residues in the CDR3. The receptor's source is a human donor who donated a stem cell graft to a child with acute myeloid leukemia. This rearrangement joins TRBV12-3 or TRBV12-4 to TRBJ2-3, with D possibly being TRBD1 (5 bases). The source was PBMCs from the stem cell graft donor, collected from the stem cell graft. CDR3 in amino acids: CASSLYSTITGTQYF. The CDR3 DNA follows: TGTGCCAGCAGTTTATACAGCACTATCACAGGTACGCAGTATTTT.